The 17 T cell receptor beta chains listed next were all sequenced from one sample in a study of T cell changes during pregnancy in multiple sclerosis. Sequencing was performed with immunoSEQ multiplex PCR; in TCRdb, only in-frame clones are kept and a portion is missing. The sample records under 70,000 clones, approximately 94% being singletons. Material: CD8+ T cells from peripheral blood mononuclear cells, obtained after pregnancy. The receptors come from a female donor with multiple sclerosis, enrolled in a pregnancy study.

Here the CDR3 DNA reads TGTGCCAGCAGTCCGCCGACTAGCGGGAGGATTCCGAATGAGCAGTTCTTC. Amino acid sequence: CASSPPTSGRIPNEQFF. The rearrangement joins TRBV28 to TRBJ2-1; 13 bases fit TRBD2. The V gene's germline CDR1 is MDHEN and CDR2 SYDVKM. This CDR3 comprises 17 residues. The V and J ends lost 5 bases and 7 bases, in that order; junction bases with no gene match: 11.

This chain links TRBV19 with TRBJ2-1; D gene unclear. The V end was cut by 1 base, the J end by 4 bases, with 5 bases between. CDR3 size: 13 residues. From germline, CDR1 is LNHDA and CDR2 SQIVND (reference sequence). CDR3 sequence reads: CASSIGQYNEQFF. CDR3 in DNA: TGTGCCAGTAGTATAGGACAATACAATGAGCAGTTCTTC.

J is TRBJ2-7 and V is TRBV7-9, with 7 positions matching TRBD2. V lost 1 base to trimming and J lost 5 bases; unmatched junction nucleotides: 5. The CDR3 covers 14 residues. Looked up from germline, CDR1 is SEHNR and CDR2 is FQNEAQ (reference sequence). CDR3 residues: CASSLEGRDHEQYF. The CDR3 coding sequence is TGTGCCAGCAGCTTAGAGGGGAGGGACCACGAGCAGTACTTC.

V is TRBV7-9 and J is TRBJ2-2; the D is unclear. V lost 1 base and J lost 0, with 3 bases in between. This CDR3 contains 14 residues. Germline CDR1 and CDR2: SEHNR and FQNEAQ (reference sequence). The CDR3 is CASSLVSNTGELFF. CDR3 sequence (DNA): TGTGCCAGCAGCTTAGTCTCGAACACCGGGGAGCTGTTTTTT.

V and J are TRBV5-1 and TRBJ2-1; TRBD2 aligns across 11 bases. The V segment lost 0 bases and the J segment 12 bases; nucleotides outside the gene matches: 14. The germline gives CDR1 SGHRS, CDR2 YFSETQ. CDR3 length: 17 residues. CDR3 amino acids: CASSLESTGTSGLGQFF. CDR3 sequence (DNA): TGCGCCAGCAGCTTGGAGAGTACCGGGACTAGCGGTTTGGGGCAGTTCTTC.

V gene TRBV27 combines with J gene TRBJ1-2; tentative D call: TRBD1 (6 bases). The CDR3 runs to 14 residues. The germline CDR1 and CDR2 sequences are MNHEY and SMNVEV (reference sequence). The ends were cut back, 6 bases at V and 4 bases at J, with 15 bases in the middle. The CDR3 nucleotides are TGTGCCAGCAGCTTTAACAGGGCTGGCTATGGCTACACCTTC. It is translated as CASSFNRAGYGYTF.

The chain carries TRBV21-1 and TRBJ2-7; TRBD1, as called in the table, went unchecked against the DNA. TRBV21-1 constitutes a pseudogene. The CDR3 totals 15 residues. Here the CDR3 reads CASTFLGQEPYEQYF. CDR3 sequence (DNA): TGTGCCAGCACCTTCTTGGGACAGGAGCCCTACGAGCAGTACTTC.

The J gene is TRBJ2-7, the V gene TRBV7-6; 11 positions agree with TRBD2. Germline loops: CDR1 SGHVS, CDR2 FNYEAQ. The CDR3 has 16 amino acids. J gave up 1 base and V 5 bases, and 7 bases lay outside the gene matches. The CDR3 DNA is TGTGCCAGCAGCCCAGCCCTAGCGGGGGGTTCCTACGAGCAGTACTTC. Amino acids: CASSPALAGGSYEQYF.

The gene calls are TRBV7-6 and TRBJ2-7, with 13 bases matching TRBD2. The ends lost 5 bases at V and 5 bases at J; junction bases unmatched: 9. Germline values: CDR1 SGHVS, CDR2 FNYEAQ. This CDR3 is built from 16 residues. The DNA of the CDR3 is TGTGCCAGCAGCGCCCAACTAGCGGGAGGGGGGAACGAGCAGTACTTC. Translating it yields CASSAQLAGGGNEQYF.

The V and J genes are TRBV9 and TRBJ2-1; 8 positions match TRBD2. CDR1 SGDLS and CDR2 YYNGEE come from the germline V gene. V was pared by 4 bases and J by 1 base, with 7 bases of the junction left unmatched. This CDR3 has 16 residues. In nucleotides, the CDR3 is TGTGCCAGCAGCCTTAGGAGCGGGGGATCCTACAATGAGCAGTTCTTC. It translates to CASSLRSGGSYNEQFF. Full variable domain (missing parts from reference TRBV9 and TRBJ2-1): DSGVTQTPKHLITATGQRVTLRCSPRSGDLSVYWYQQSLDQGLQFLIQYYNGEERAKGNILERFSAQQFPDLHSELNLSSLELGDSALYFCASSLRSGGSYNEQFFGPGTRLTVL.

The chain carries TRBV5-1 and TRBJ2-7; D perhaps matches TRBD1 (5 bases). V lost 4 bases to trimming and J lost 3 bases, with 14 bases between them. CDR3 size: 14 residues. Germline lookup yields CDR1 SGHRS and CDR2 YFSETQ. Here the CDR3 DNA reads TGCGCCAGCAGCACCGGACACAAGAACTACGAGCAGTACTTC. Amino acid sequence: CASSTGHKNYEQYF. Supplemented by reference TRBV5-1 and TRBJ2-7, the full variable domain reads KAGVTQTPRYLIKTRGQQVTLSCSPISGHRSVSWYQQTPGQGLQFLFEYFSETQRNKGNFPGRFSGRQFSNSRSEMNVSTLELGDSALYLCASSTGHKNYEQYFGPGTRLTVT.

This clone occurred once. V is TRBV7-9 and J is TRBJ1-2, with D perhaps TRBD1 (5 bases). The CDR3 has 12 residues. Germline CDR1 reads SEHNR; CDR2 reads FQNEAQ (reference sequence). V was trimmed by 0 bases and J by 9 bases, leaving 8 bases between them. The CDR3 nucleotides are TGTGCCAGCAGCTTAGCCAGGGATAGCTACACCTTC. Protein product: CASSLARDSYTF.

The chain links TRBV29-1 to TRBJ1-2, with 7 bases aligning to TRBD1. Germline lookup yields CDR1 SQVTM and CDR2 ANQGSEA. The CDR3 spans 12 residues. The trim removed 6 bases at V and 4 bases at J, leaving 5 bases unmatched. CDR3 nucleotide sequence: TGCAGCGTCTCAACAGGGGTCTATGGCTACACCTTC. Its translation: CSVSTGVYGYTF.

The V call is TRBV4-3, the J call TRBJ2-7; D perhaps matches TRBD2 (6 bases). This CDR3 is built from 16 residues. V was cut by 0 bases and J by 0 bases, with 12 bases left in between. CDR1 is LGHNA, CDR2 YSLEER, per germline. CDR3 sequence: CASSQDAGGSSYEQYF. As DNA, the CDR3 is TGCGCCAGCAGCCAAGATGCAGGAGGGTCCTCCTACGAGCAGTACTTC.

This clone appeared a single time. The rearrangement joins TRBV27 to TRBJ2-5; TRBD1 agrees at 9 bases. Germline V lookup: CDR1 MNHEY, CDR2 SMNVEV (reference sequence). V lost 5 bases, J lost 4 bases, and 8 bases stayed unmatched. The CDR3 sequence is 15 residues long. CDR3: CASSTRDRAAETQYF. CDR3 coding DNA: TGTGCCAGCAGTACCCGGGACAGGGCCGCAGAGACCCAGTACTTC.

This chain connects TRBV11-2 to TRBJ2-2; a weak D match, TRBD1 (6 bases). The V and J ends lost 6 bases and 1 base respectively, with 15 bases between them. The germline V gene encodes CDR1 SGHAT and CDR2 FQNNGV. CDR3 length: 16 residues. Written as DNA, the CDR3 is TGTGCCAGCAGGGACTGGCCACAGGGGAACACCGGGGAGCTGTTTTTT. Translation gives CASRDWPQGNTGELFF.

A word on this clone: At one boundary the junction diverges from the germline segment, which might be a read error. This sequence joins TRBV18 and TRBJ2-7; TRBD1 matches at 9 bases. Germline CDR1 and CDR2: KGHSH and LQKENI. The CDR3 contains 16 residues. In nucleotides, the CDR3 is TGTGCCAGCTCACAGGGGACAGGGCGGTCCGGCTACGAGCAGCACTTC. Amino acids: CASSQGTGRSGYEQHF.